This entry lists 6 T cell receptor beta chains sequenced from one sample in a study of early T cells in non-severe SARS-CoV-2 infection. TCRdb reprocessed the 5' RACE reads via MiXCR and lists one record per CDR3 protein. The profile covers almost 45,000 distinct CDR3 sequences, with over 5% appearing a single time and around 12% taken by the ten largest. Sequencing was carried out using whole blood. Source of these receptors: an adult who was a healthcare worker with PCR-confirmed SARS-CoV-2 infection or an uninfected control (not recorded which).

This clonotype was recorded at least ten times. The rearrangement joins TRBV5-6 to TRBJ2-1; unclear D gene. V lost 0 bases and J lost 8, with 12 bases in between. This CDR3 comprises 14 residues. Germline CDR1 SGHDT, CDR2 YYEEEE. CDR3 nucleotides: TGTGCCAGCAGCTTGGCAGACTCAAGGGATGAGCAGTTCTTC. It codes for CASSLADSRDEQFF.

The chain recombines TRBV15 with TRBJ1-2; TRBD1 matches at 8 bases. The V and J ends lost 0 bases and 7 bases, in that order; junction bases with no gene match: 7. The CDR3 is 15 amino acids. Germline CDR1 is LNHNV and CDR2 is YYDKDF (reference sequence). CDR3 loop: CATSRDRDRIRGYTF. CDR3 DNA: TGTGCCACCAGCAGAGATCGGGACAGGATCCGTGGCTACACCTTC. Filled out from reference TRBV15 and TRBJ1-2, the complete variable domain reads DAMVIQNPRYQVTQFGKPVTLSCSQTLNHNVMYWYQQKSSQAPKLLFHYYDKDFNNEADTPDNFQSRRPNTSFCFLDIRSPGLGDTAMYLCATSRDRDRIRGYTFGSGTRLTVV.

This clonotype was observed many times. The chain recombines TRBV5-4 with TRBJ2-7, with D possibly being TRBD1 or TRBD2 (5 bases each). The CDR3 sequence is 13 residues long. Germline CDR1 SGHNT, CDR2 YYREEE (reference sequence). V was pared by 7 bases and J by 7 bases, with 18 bases between. Written as DNA, the CDR3 is TGTGCCAGCGACCATGGCGAGGGGTCGGAGCAGTACTTC. Protein sequence: CASDHGEGSEQYF.

At least ten counts were recorded for this clonotype. This chain joins TRBV6-6 and TRBJ2-7; D not resolved. Looked up from germline, CDR1 is MNHNY and CDR2 is SVGAGI (reference sequence). Trimming took off 6 bases at V and 4 bases at J, with 7 bases between the two ends. This CDR3 is built from 11 residues. CDR3 DNA sequence: TGTGCCAGCAGCCACAGTTACGAGCAGTACTTC. Translating it yields CASSHSYEQYF.

This clonotype was counted at least ten times. J is TRBJ1-1 and V is TRBV6-6, with 9 bases aligning to TRBD1. CDR1 MNHNY and CDR2 SVGAGI come from the germline V gene (reference sequence). The CDR3 has 14 residues. V lost 2 bases, J lost 3 bases, and 1 base stayed unmatched. CDR3 coding DNA: TGTGCCAGCAGTTACCGGACAGGGGACACTGAAGCTTTCTTT. It codes for CASSYRTGDTEAFF.

This clonotype was observed many times. V gene TRBV20-1 combines with J gene TRBJ2-7, with TRBD1 identical over 9 bases. The J segment lost 6 bases and the V segment lost 4 bases, leaving 7 bases of the junction unmatched. This CDR3 comprises 13 residues. Germline V gene data show CDR1 as DFQATT and CDR2 as SNEGSKA (reference sequence). CDR3 sequence (DNA): TGCAGTGCTACCGGGACAGGGAAAGGCGAGCAGTACTTC. It is translated as CSATGTGKGEQYF.